This passage covers 20 T cell receptor beta chains from one sample sequenced in a study of cytomegalovirus exposure and HLA in healthy donors. Both 60 Vbeta primers and 13 Jbeta primers went into the PCR. Profiled with immunoSEQ multiplex PCR; TCRdb holds only in-frame clones, not every one. The sample yields 160,000 or so clones, roughly 81% seen once. Sample: PBMCs. Source of these receptors: a woman in her forties or fifties in good health and CMV-seronegative.

This clone was found once. This chain joins TRBV6-5 and TRBJ2-7; D is undetermined. The V end lost 0 bases, the J end lost 0 bases, and 12 bases lay between the germline ends. This CDR3 region has 16 residues. The germline V gene encodes CDR1 MNHEY and CDR2 SVGAGI. Written as DNA, the CDR3 is TGTGCCAGCAGTTACTCGCAGGCACACAGCTCCTACGAGCAGTACTTC. Translating it yields CASSYSQAHSSYEQYF.

V is TRBV5-4 and J is TRBJ2-4; perhaps TRBD2 as D (5 bases). Germline V gene sequence: CDR1 SGHNT, CDR2 YYREEE (reference sequence). The CDR3 covers 16 residues. V was clipped by 4 bases and J by 0 bases, with 14 bases between them. CDR3 in amino acids: CASSTQEGSAKNIQYF. As DNA, the CDR3 is TGTGCCAGCAGCACCCAAGAGGGCTCAGCCAAAAACATTCAGTACTTC. The complete variable domain, with remaining parts taken from reference TRBV5-4 and TRBJ2-4, reads ETGVTQSPTHLIKTRGQQVTLRCSSQSGHNTVSWYQQALGQGPQFIFQYYREEENGRGNFPPRFSGLQFPNYSSELNVNALELDDSALYLCASSTQEGSAKNIQYFGAGTRLSVL.

This clone has a handful of counts. The chain couples TRBV2 to TRBJ2-1; D may be TRBD1 (5 bases). The germline V gene has CDR1 SNHLY and CDR2 FYNNEI. The CDR3 extends over 14 amino acids. The V end lost 4 bases, the J end lost 1 base, and 8 bases lay between the germline ends. The CDR3 sequence: CASSVQVSYNEQFF. In DNA, the CDR3 is TGTGCCAGCAGTGTACAGGTATCCTACAATGAGCAGTTCTTC.

The chain joins TRBV7-8 to TRBJ1-5; D might be TRBD1 (6 bases). CDR1 is SGHVS and CDR2 is FQNEAQ in the germline V gene. The V end was cut by 5 bases, the J end by 4 bases, with 12 bases between. This CDR3 contains 14 residues. The CDR3 DNA reads as TGTGCCAGCAGCCCCAGACAGGTTAATCAGCCCCAGCATTTT. Its protein product is CASSPRQVNQPQHF.

J is TRBJ2-7 and V is TRBV5-1, with TRBD1 matching 10 bases. The CDR3 length is 15 residues. In germline, CDR1 is SGHRS, CDR2 YFSETQ. V gave up 0 bases and J gave up 5 bases; unmatched junction bases: 5. The CDR3 region is CASSLDGTGVDEQYF. Written as DNA, the CDR3 is TGCGCCAGCAGCTTGGATGGGACAGGGGTGGACGAGCAGTACTTC.

The sample holds one count of this clone. This rearrangement joins TRBV7-9 to TRBJ2-1; D may be TRBD1 (6 bases). Trimming took off 5 bases at V and 9 bases at J, with 23 bases between the two ends. The CDR3 spans 16 residues. CDR1 and CDR2 from the germline V gene are SEHNR and FQNEAQ (reference sequence). The CDR3 protein is CASSPGGIQGSSEQFF. The CDR3 DNA reads as TGTGCCAGCAGCCCGGGTGGGATTCAGGGGTCTAGTGAGCAGTTCTTC. Looking up the rest from reference TRBV7-9 and TRBJ2-1 gives the full variable domain: DTGVSQNPRHKITKRGQNVTFRCDPISEHNRLYWYRQTLGQGPEFLTYFQNEAQLEKSRLLSDRFSAERPKGSFSTLEIQRTEQGDSAMYLCASSPGGIQGSSEQFFGPGTRLTVL.

The V call is TRBV11-2, the J call TRBJ1-5; D remains ambiguous. The CDR3 contains 16 residues. The V gene's germline CDR1 is SGHAT and CDR2 FQNNGV. Trimming stripped 4 bases from V and 1 base from J, with 14 bases between. The CDR3 DNA sequence: TGTGCCAGCAGCTCCGGAGCGGCTGGCAGCAATCAGCCCCAGCATTTT. This encodes CASSSGAAGSNQPQHF.

The gene calls are TRBV5-5 and TRBJ1-4; 9 bases map to TRBD1. J lost 0 bases, V lost 0 bases, and 3 bases had no gene match. CDR1 SGHKS and CDR2 YYEKEE come from the germline V gene (reference sequence). The CDR3 consists of 17 residues. For the CDR3, the DNA is TGTGCCAGCAGCTTGGGTGACAGGGGGACAACTAATGAAAAACTGTTTTTT. Residues: CASSLGDRGTTNEKLFF.

The CDR3 here is CASSLFRTSGGYNEQFF. For the CDR3, the DNA is TGTGCCAGCAGTTTATTCCGGACTAGCGGGGGGTACAATGAGCAGTTCTTC. V gene TRBV28 combines with J gene TRBJ2-1; 14 bases map to TRBD2. Germline V gene data show CDR1 as MDHEN and CDR2 as SYDVKM. Trimming cost V 1 base and J 4 bases; bases outside gene matches: 3. The CDR3 runs 17 residues.

The chain carries TRBV7-9 and TRBJ2-1; D is ambiguous. The germline gives CDR1 SEHNR, CDR2 FQNEAQ (reference sequence). The germline V and J ends were trimmed by 4 bases and 10 bases, with 11 bases remaining between them. The CDR3 is 12 amino acids. The chain's CDR3 is CASSSSLLEQFF. As DNA, the CDR3 is TGTGCCAGCAGCTCTAGTCTTTTAGAGCAGTTCTTC.

The CDR3 coding sequence is TGTGCCAGTAGTATGGGGGCTAGCGGACAAGAGACCCAGTACTTC. This gives the protein CASSMGASGQETQYF. The chain recombines TRBV19 with TRBJ2-5; weak D call: TRBD2 (7 bases). V lost 3 bases and J lost 2, with 13 bases in between. The V gene's germline CDR1 is LNHDA and CDR2 SQIVND (reference sequence). CDR3 size: 15 residues.

This chain connects TRBV5-4 to TRBJ2-3, with 7 bases fitting TRBD1. Germline CDR1 is SGHNT and CDR2 is YYREEE (reference sequence). The CDR3 has 15 amino acids. Germline trimming cut 3 bases from V and 2 bases from J; bases unmatched to any gene: 6. As DNA, the CDR3 is TGTGCCAGCAGCTCACGGACAGGAAACACAGATACGCAGTATTTT. Encoded protein: CASSSRTGNTDTQYF.

The chain joins TRBV18 to TRBJ2-5, with 10 bases fitting TRBD2. Germline CDR1 and CDR2: KGHSH and LQKENI. Trimming cost V 6 bases and J 4 bases; bases outside gene matches: 5. The CDR3 is made up of 14 amino acids. The CDR3 DNA reads as TGTGCCAGCTCCCAGATAGCGGGAGGAGAGACCCAGTACTTC. This codes for CASSQIAGGETQYF.

The genes are TRBV7-7 and TRBJ1-2, with D perhaps matching TRBD1 (5 bases). V lost 4 bases to trimming and J lost 8 bases, with 11 bases between them. Germline-derived CDR1 and CDR2 are SSHAT and FNYEAQ (reference sequence). The CDR3 consists of 12 residues. CDR3 DNA sequence: TGTGCCAGCAGCTCCTTGGACAACGGCTACACCTTC. This gives the protein CASSSLDNGYTF.

A note on this clone: The junction differs from germline at one of its ends, possibly a read error. The gene calls are TRBV5-6 and TRBJ2-7; D remains unclear. CDR1 is SGHDT and CDR2 is YYEEEE in the germline V gene. This CDR3 has 13 residues. The CDR3 sequence: CASSYVDSHEQYF. The CDR3 DNA sequence: TGTGCCAGCAGTTACGTCGACTCCCACGAGCAGTACTTC.

The V call is TRBV7-2, the J call TRBJ2-7, with D tentatively TRBD2 (5 bases). Germline lookup yields CDR1 SGHTA and CDR2 FQGNSA. V lost 8 bases to trimming and J lost 3 bases, with 14 bases between them. The CDR3 has 13 residues. The CDR3 spells CASGSPTSYEQYF. The DNA of the CDR3 is TGTGCCAGCGGCTCGCCTACTAGCTACGAGCAGTACTTC.

V and J are TRBV5-8 and TRBJ2-7; 7 bases are shared with TRBD1. CDR1 is SGHTS, CDR2 YDEGEE, per germline. The trim removed 6 bases at V and 2 bases at J, leaving 11 bases unmatched. This CDR3 is built from 15 residues. Here the CDR3 reads CASTAIKGQTYEQYF. The CDR3 bases are TGTGCCAGCACCGCAATTAAGGGACAGACCTACGAGCAGTACTTC.

A single count supports this clone. The rearrangement joins TRBV18 to TRBJ1-1; perhaps TRBD1 as D (5 bases). The CDR3 totals 13 residues. The germline V and J ends were trimmed by 6 bases and 4 bases, with 12 bases remaining between them. The germline V gene encodes CDR1 KGHSH and CDR2 LQKENI. The CDR3 DNA reads TGTGCCAGCTCTATCAACAGGTTCACTGAAGCTTTCTTT. It is translated as CASSINRFTEAFF.

The chain uses TRBV18 and TRBJ1-5; 7 positions match TRBD1. V was pared by 3 bases and J by 3 bases, with 5 bases of the junction left unmatched. Germline V CDR1 and CDR2: KGHSH, LQKENI. The CDR3 totals 15 residues. In DNA form, the CDR3 reads TGTGCCAGCTCACCCGGAGACAGGGACAATCAGCCCCAGCATTTT. This sequence encodes CASSPGDRDNQPQHF.

The chain has TRBV19 and TRBJ2-7, with 7 bases lining up with TRBD2. V shed 3 bases and J 0 bases; nucleotides not matched to a gene: 5. CDR3 length equals 15 residues. Per germline, CDR1 LNHDA and CDR2 SQIVND (reference sequence). This CDR3 reads CASSIVAGASYEQYF. Here the CDR3 DNA reads TGTGCCAGTAGTATCGTAGCGGGCGCCTCCTACGAGCAGTACTTC.